The rows below give T cell receptor beta chains drawn from one sample of a study of T cell responses to AZD1222 COVID-19 vaccine. Assay: immunoSEQ multiplex PCR; the TCRdb copy retains only in-frame clones and omits some. The sample holds roughly 150,000 clones; 85% to 95% are singletons and the top ten take 1.1% to 1.5%. The sequencing used peripheral blood, collected on day 0 of AZD1222 vaccination. The receptors come from an adult in good health. The CDR3 runs from the conserved cysteine through the conserved F or W. A D gene is named only where the DNA matches it firmly. Part of the rows lack a size; the others show once, few, many or a class for expanded clones.

J: TRBJ2-1; size: .; V: TRBV6-2/TRBV6-3; D: TRBD2; CDR3: CASSSGALAGAYNEQFF; DNA: TGTGCCAGCAGTTCAGGGGCACTAGCGGGGGCCTACAATGAGCAGTTCTTC
J: TRBJ2-5; size: .; V: TRBV9; D: TRBD2; CDR3: CASSPRASGRGETQYF; DNA: TGTGCCAGCAGCCCCCGGGCTAGCGGGAGAGGAGAGACCCAGTACTTC
J: TRBJ2-3; size: .; V: TRBV6-5; D: .; CDR3: CASSYSGDSDTQYF; DNA: TGTGCCAGCAGTTACTCTGGGGACTCAGATACGCAGTATTTT
J: TRBJ2-3; size: .; V: TRBV6-2/TRBV6-3; D: .; CDR3: CASSQRDGTQYF; DNA: TGTGCCAGCAGCCAAAGGGATGGTACGCAGTATTTT
J: TRBJ1-1; size: .; V: TRBV6-6; D: .; CDR3: CASSNVRNTEAFF; DNA: TGTGCCAGCAGTAATGTCCGGAACACTGAAGCTTTCTTT
J: TRBJ1-2; size: .; V: TRBV29-1; D: .; CDR3: CSVNWGDYGYTF; DNA: TGCAGCGTTAATTGGGGGGATTATGGCTACACCTTC
J: TRBJ2-3; size: .; V: TRBV7-6; D: .; CDR3: CASSPNGGLSTDTQYF; DNA: TGTGCCAGCAGCCCAAACGGGGGGCTCTCCACAGATACGCAGTATTTT
J: TRBJ2-2; size: .; V: TRBV19; D: .; CDR3: CASSIADTGELFF; DNA: TGTGCCAGTAGTATAGCGGACACCGGGGAGCTGTTTTTT
J: TRBJ2-5; size: .; V: TRBV20-1; D: .; CDR3: CSASLHGGPHQETQYF; DNA: TGCAGTGCTAGTCTCCACGGTGGGCCCCACCAAGAGACCCAGTACTTC
J: TRBJ1-1; size: .; V: TRBV5-1; D: .; CDR3: CASSLAAGALNTEAFF; DNA: TGCGCCAGCAGCTTGGCCGCAGGGGCACTGAACACTGAAGCTTTCTTT
J: TRBJ2-7; size: .; V: TRBV6-1; D: .; CDR3: CASSDSPYEQYF; DNA: TGTGCCAGCAGTGATAGCCCCTACGAGCAGTACTTC
J: TRBJ2-2; size: once; V: TRBV7-6; D: .; CDR3: CASSYRGPISSNTGELFF; DNA: TGTGCCAGCAGCTACCGGGGTCCAATAAGTTCGAACACCGGGGAGCTGTTTTTT
J: TRBJ2-5; size: few; V: TRBV7-9; D: TRBD1; CDR3: CASSLVAGGTETQYF; DNA: TGTGCCAGCAGCTTAGTGGCAGGGGGCACAGAGACCCAGTACTTC
J: TRBJ2-1; size: .; V: TRBV9; D: TRBD1; CDR3: CASSLHRDRGQGEQFF; DNA: TGTGCCAGCAGTCTCCACCGGGACAGGGGGCAGGGTGAGCAGTTCTTC
J: TRBJ2-3; size: .; V: TRBV2; D: .; CDR3: CASSADRFRTDTQYF; DNA: TGTGCCAGCAGTGCGGACAGATTTCGAACAGATACGCAGTATTTT